A single sample is the source of the 14 T cell receptor beta chains below, sequenced in a study of cytomegalovirus exposure and HLA in healthy donors. The PCR contained 60 Vbeta and 13 Jbeta primers. Produced via immunoSEQ multiplex PCR; TCRdb's table is partial and in-frame only. Here the sample spans over 100,000 clones, about three fifths being singletons. The specimen sequenced was PBMCs. The receptors shown here come from a man in his forties in good health and CMV-seropositive.

The chain has TRBV19 and TRBJ2-7, with 11 bases lining up with TRBD1. CDR1 is LNHDA, CDR2 SQIVND, per germline (reference sequence). The CDR3 is 16 residues long. V lost 3 bases and J lost 2; bases outside the gene matches: 6. The CDR3 region is CASSIYGTGGPYEQYF. CDR3 in DNA: TGTGCCAGTAGTATCTACGGGACAGGGGGACCCTACGAGCAGTACTTC. Full variable domain (outside the CDR3, taken from reference TRBV19 and TRBJ2-7): DGGITQSPKYLFRKEGQNVTLSCEQNLNHDAMYWYRQDPGQGLRLIYYSQIVNDFQKGDIAEGYSVSREKKESFPLTVTSAQKNPTAFYLCASSIYGTGGPYEQYFGPGTRLTVT.

CDR3 sequence reads: CASGLQVTESNQPQHF. The CDR3 DNA is TGTGCTAGTGGTTTGCAGGTGACAGAAAGCAATCAGCCCCAGCATTTT. V gene TRBV12-5 combines with J gene TRBJ1-5; TRBD1 might be the D (5 bases). Germline loops: CDR1 LGHNT, CDR2 FRNRAP. The V end was cut by 2 bases, the J end by 1 base, with 12 bases between. The CDR3 spans 16 residues.

This clone has only a few counts. The rearrangement links TRBV28 to TRBJ1-2, with 7 nucleotides matching TRBD1. Germline V gene sequence: CDR1 MDHEN, CDR2 SYDVKM. The trim removed 8 bases at V and 6 bases at J, leaving 9 bases unmatched. The length of the CDR3 is 13 residues. The CDR3 region has the DNA TGTGCCAGCGCAAAGGGACAGTCGGATGGCTACACCTTC. It yields the protein CASAKGQSDGYTF.

The sample holds a few counts of this clone. V and J are TRBV10-3 and TRBJ2-5; TRBD2 matches at 13 bases. The V and J ends lost 0 bases and 3 bases, in that order; junction bases with no gene match: 4. The CDR3 extends over 17 amino acids. The germline V gene encodes CDR1 ENHRY and CDR2 SYGVKD. The CDR3 coding sequence is TGTGCCATCAGTGAGTCAAGAGGACTAGCGGGAGAAGAGACCCAGTACTTC. As protein: CAISESRGLAGEETQYF.

The chain uses TRBV28 and TRBJ1-3, with D uncertain. The length of the CDR3 is 13 residues. CDR1 and CDR2 from the germline V gene are MDHEN and SYDVKM. Between the trimmed V and J ends, which lost 7 bases and 4 bases, there was a span of 11 bases. The CDR3 DNA reads as TGTGCCAGCAATACAGCTCAGGGAAACACCATATATTTT. It encodes CASNTAQGNTIYF. Based on the CDR3 plus reference TRBV28 and TRBJ1-3, the full variable domain is DVKVTQSSRYLVKRTGEKVFLECVQDMDHENMFWYRQDPGLGLRLIYFSYDVKMKEKGDIPEGYSVSREKKERFSLILESASTNQTSMYLCASNTAQGNTIYFGEGSWLTVV.

The chain is built from TRBV6-5 and TRBJ2-1; possible D gene TRBD2, 5 bases. The CDR3 totals 16 residues. Deletions cut 3 bases from V and 0 bases from J, with 12 bases between. Germline CDR1 reads MNHEY; CDR2 reads SVGAGI. CDR3 coding DNA: TGTGCCAGCAGTTATTCGTACGGGGACTCCTACAATGAGCAGTTCTTC. It encodes CASSYSYGDSYNEQFF.

The chain employs TRBV4-1 and TRBJ1-5; D unclear. The V gene's germline CDR1 is MGHRA and CDR2 YSYEKL. With 0 bases removed from V and 0 bases from J, the gap between germline ends came to 3 bases. This CDR3 comprises 14 residues. Here the CDR3 reads CASSQDYSNQPQHF. The CDR3 DNA reads TGCGCCAGCAGCCAAGATTATAGCAATCAGCCCCAGCATTTT.

The V and J genes are TRBV11-2 and TRBJ2-7; TRBD1 matches 9 bases. CDR1 SGHAT and CDR2 FQNNGV come from the germline V gene. V shed 4 bases, J shed 6 bases, and the junction held 7 bases outside the gene matches. The CDR3 is 14 amino acids. CDR3 amino acids: CASSSAGQGGEQYF. CDR3 bases: TGTGCCAGCAGCTCGGCGGGACAGGGTGGCGAGCAGTACTTC.

The J gene is TRBJ2-7, the V gene TRBV28; 10 bases match TRBD2. CDR1 and CDR2 (germline): MDHEN, SYDVKM. The CDR3 is 14 residues long. V trimming: 5 bases; J trimming: 2 bases; junction bases outside the gene matches: 3. CDR3 DNA: TGTGCCAGCAGTCGGACTAGCGGAGCCTACGAGCAGTACTTC. As protein: CASSRTSGAYEQYF.

V and J are TRBV7-2 and TRBJ2-3; 8 positions match TRBD2. This CDR3 is built from 14 residues. V trimming: 3 bases; J trimming: 4 bases; junction bases outside the gene matches: 3. Germline V lookup: CDR1 SGHTA, CDR2 FQGNSA. CDR3 protein: CASSFFGGADTQYF. The CDR3 DNA is TGTGCCAGCAGCTTTTTCGGGGGGGCAGATACGCAGTATTTT.

The V gene is TRBV30, the J gene TRBJ2-3; tentative D call: TRBD1 (6 bases). Trimming took off 0 bases at V and 2 bases at J, with 18 bases between the two ends. The CDR3 extends over 17 amino acids. Germline lookup yields CDR1 GTSNPN and CDR2 SVGIG (reference sequence). Here the CDR3 DNA reads TGTGCCTGGAGTGTACAGGGTATTCAGCGGTTCACAGATACGCAGTATTTT. It encodes CAWSVQGIQRFTDTQYF.

The CDR3 DNA follows: TGTGCCAGCAGCCCTGAGGGACTAGCGGGAGGGCTGACAGATACGCAGTATTTT. Translated, it gives CASSPEGLAGGLTDTQYF. This sequence joins TRBV9 and TRBJ2-3; 16 bases line up with TRBD2. The V segment lost 4 bases and the J segment 3 bases; nucleotides outside the gene matches: 8. CDR3 size: 18 residues. The germline gives CDR1 SGDLS, CDR2 YYNGEE. Full variable domain (outside the CDR3, taken from reference TRBV9 and TRBJ2-3): DSGVTQTPKHLITATGQRVTLRCSPRSGDLSVYWYQQSLDQGLQFLIQYYNGEERAKGNILERFSAQQFPDLHSELNLSSLELGDSALYFCASSPEGLAGGLTDTQYFGPGTRLTVL.

The V gene is TRBV7-2, the J gene TRBJ2-7; TRBD2 agrees at 11 bases. Germline CDR1 is SGHTA and CDR2 is FQGNSA. The CDR3 runs 17 residues. J gave up 2 bases and V 2 bases, and 8 bases lay outside the gene matches. As DNA, the CDR3 is TGTGCCAGCAGCTTATCAAGTAGCGGGAGGGCTGCCTACGAGCAGTACTTC. Translated: CASSLSSSGRAAYEQYF.

V and J are TRBV10-2 and TRBJ1-4, with 7 bases lining up with TRBD1. CDR1 is WSHSY and CDR2 is SAAADI in the germline V gene. Trimming cost V 3 bases and J 8 bases; bases outside gene matches: 0. There are 12 residues in the CDR3. Here the CDR3 DNA reads TGCGCCAGCAGTGACAGGGGGGAAAAACTGTTTTTT. It encodes CASSDRGEKLFF.